Described below is a single TCR beta chain sequence and its context. Donors in Cohort 3 counted as recovered after two negative PCRs, clearance, or symptom resolution. The CDR3 is 15 amino acids. The V and J ends lost 5 bases and 2 bases respectively, with 16 bases between them. CDR1 MNHEY and CDR2 SMNVEV come from the germline V gene (reference sequence). The assay was immunoSEQ multiplex PCR, and TCRdb's table has in-frame clones only and misses some. The sample holds approximately 330,000 clones, roughly nine tenths seen once. The sample belongs to a study of blood T cell repertoires in COVID-19. Study-wide context: Sites in the United States, Italy and Spain provided acute and convalescent COVID-19 samples.

This receptor was taken from a woman aged 25-40 years who had recovered from COVID-19. This chain connects TRBV27 to TRBJ2-7, with D tentatively TRBD2 (5 bases). The sequenced material came from PBMCs or T cells enriched from blood (not recorded which). CDR3 protein: CASSPSIGDTYEQYF. CDR3 DNA sequence: TGTGCCAGCAGTCCGAGTATCGGGGATACCTACGAGCAGTACTTC.